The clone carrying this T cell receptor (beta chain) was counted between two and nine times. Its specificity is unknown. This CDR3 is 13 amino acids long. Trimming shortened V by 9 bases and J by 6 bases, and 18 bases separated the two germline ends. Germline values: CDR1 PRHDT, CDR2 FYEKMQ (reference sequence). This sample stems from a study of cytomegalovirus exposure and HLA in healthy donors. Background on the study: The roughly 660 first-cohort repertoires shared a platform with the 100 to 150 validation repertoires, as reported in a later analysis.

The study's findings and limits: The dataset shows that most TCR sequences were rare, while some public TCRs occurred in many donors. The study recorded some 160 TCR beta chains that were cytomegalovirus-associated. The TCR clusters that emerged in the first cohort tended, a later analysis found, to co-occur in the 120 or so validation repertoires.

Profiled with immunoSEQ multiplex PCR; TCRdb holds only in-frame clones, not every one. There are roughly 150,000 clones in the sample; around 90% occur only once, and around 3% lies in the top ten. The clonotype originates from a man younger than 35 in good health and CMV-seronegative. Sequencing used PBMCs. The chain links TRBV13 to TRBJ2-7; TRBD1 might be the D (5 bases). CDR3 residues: CASRTGLFPEQYF. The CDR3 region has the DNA TGTGCCAGTCGCACAGGCCTCTTCCCCGAGCAGTACTTC.